These 7 T cell receptor beta chains came from one sample sequenced in a study of shared T cell receptors in the human thymus. Profiling relied on immunoSEQ multiplex PCR, and the TCRdb table lists in-frame clones only, not all of them. Among roughly 710,000 clones listed, 80% to 90% were seen once. These data were also reused for a study on human thymus T cells.

Sequenced material: thymocytes. The receptors derive from a girl under two years old with a congenital heart defect.

In this sample, this clone turned up once. The chain joins TRBV28 to TRBJ1-2; 10 nucleotides match TRBD1. This CDR3 is built from 15 residues. J gave up 3 bases and V 4 bases, and 5 bases lay outside the gene matches. Germline V gives CDR1 MDHEN, CDR2 SYDVKM. The CDR3 here is CASSSPDRGYYGYTF. In DNA, the CDR3 is TGTGCCAGCAGTTCACCGGACAGGGGGTACTATGGCTACACCTTC.

This chain uses TRBV19 with TRBJ1-5; 7 bases fit TRBD1. Trimming at V came to 4 bases and at J to 1 base, leaving 13 bases not matched to a gene. Per germline, CDR1 LNHDA and CDR2 SQIVND (reference sequence). The CDR3 covers 18 residues. The CDR3 sequence is CASSKLELGQASNQPQHF. In DNA form, the CDR3 reads TGTGCCAGTAGTAAATTAGAACTCGGACAGGCGAGCAATCAGCCCCAGCATTTT.

The gene calls are TRBV12-5 and TRBJ1-1; 7 nucleotides agree with TRBD1. Germline V lookup: CDR1 LGHNT, CDR2 FRNRAP. Trimming at V came to 7 bases and at J to 0 bases, leaving 14 bases not matched to a gene. This CDR3 comprises 17 residues. CDR3 coding DNA: TGTGCTAGTGTGTCGCAAAGGGACAGAAACATGAACACTGAAGCTTTCTTT. Amino acids: CASVSQRDRNMNTEAFF. Drawing the rest from reference TRBV12-5 and TRBJ1-1, the complete variable domain is DARVTQTPRHKVTEMGQEVTMRCQPILGHNTVFWYRQTMMQGLELLAYFRNRAPLDDSGMPKDRFSAEMPDATLATLKIQPSEPRDSAVYFCASVSQRDRNMNTEAFFGQGTRLTVV.

The chain links TRBV6-1 to TRBJ2-5; weak D call: TRBD2 (6 bases). The V end lost 3 bases, the J end lost 5 bases, and 16 bases lay between the germline ends. Germline CDR1 reads MNHNS; CDR2 reads SASEGT. The CDR3 runs to 15 residues. Written as DNA, the CDR3 is TGTGCCAGCAGTGATGTCGAGGTGGGAGGTGAGACCCAGTACTTC. Encoded protein: CASSDVEVGGETQYF.

V and J are TRBV6-6 and TRBJ1-1; 9 nucleotides match TRBD1. The CDR3 runs to 14 residues. The V gene's germline CDR1 is MNHNY and CDR2 SVGAGI (reference sequence). V gave up 2 bases and J gave up 6 bases; unmatched junction bases: 4. Here the CDR3 reads CASSYRTGAAEAFF. The CDR3 bases are TGTGCCAGCAGTTACCGGACAGGGGCCGCTGAAGCTTTCTTT.

This clone has a handful of counts. This sequence joins TRBV27 and TRBJ2-5; 13 bases are a match to TRBD2. Losses at the gene ends were 6 bases for V and 5 bases for J; bases not matched to a gene: 9. Germline V CDR1 and CDR2: MNHEY, SMNVEV (reference sequence). The length of the CDR3 is 16 residues. The CDR3 here is CASRSTSGGARETQYF. Here the CDR3 DNA reads TGTGCCAGCAGATCAACTAGCGGGGGGGCCCGCGAGACCCAGTACTTC.

The chain recombines TRBV5-1 with TRBJ2-5; D unresolved. The V and J ends lost 1 base and 4 bases respectively, with 8 bases between them. CDR3 length: 13 residues. Germline lookup yields CDR1 SGHRS and CDR2 YFSETQ. In DNA form, the CDR3 reads TGCGCCAGCAGCTTGATGACTCGAGAGACCCAGTACTTC. This sequence encodes CASSLMTRETQYF.